This TCR beta chain emerged from a study of T cell repertoires in cytomegalovirus infection. Points from the study as a whole: Cumulative frequency of public TCR beta families picked out carriers of CMV plus the relevant HLA. Within the response measured ex vivo, HLA-C-restricted CMV-specific TCR beta clonotypes were dominant.

As to this clonotype: Antigen: not known.

TCRdb reprocessed the reads via MiXCR and lists one record per CDR3 protein. The profile shows hundreds of thousands of distinct CDR3 sequences, 30% to 35% of them singletons. Germline V lookup: CDR1 SGHTA, CDR2 FQGNSA. Trimming took 5 bases from V and 7 from J; bases not matched to a gene: 17. The CDR3 totals 19 residues. The material was cultured PBMCs, obtained from culture after CMV antigen stimulation. This TCR derives from a human donor in good health (CMV status not recorded). Some clones in this sample may be carry-over from other donors' samples. The genes are TRBV7-2 and TRBJ2-2; 12 bases are a match to TRBD2. CDR3: CASSLFSSSGRAFGGELFF. CDR3 coding DNA: TGTGCCAGCAGCCTGTTCTCTTCTAGCGGGAGGGCCTTTGGCGGGGAGCTGTTTTTT.